The next 21 T cell receptor beta chains were all read from a single sample in a study of T cell responses to AZD1222 COVID-19 vaccine. The protocol was immunoSEQ multiplex PCR, while the TCRdb copy is restricted to in-frame clones and leaves out a portion. The sample consists of about 120,000 clones, 88% of them appearing once. The starting material was peripheral blood, obtained on day 0 of AZD1222 vaccination. The receptors shown here come from an adult in good health.

This rearrangement joins TRBV4-2 to TRBJ2-3; 7 bases agree with TRBD2. Trimming took 2 bases from V and 3 from J; bases not matched to a gene: 20. The CDR3 has 20 amino acids. CDR1 and CDR2 (germline): LGHNA, YNFKEQ. DNA for the CDR3: TGTGCCAGCAGCCAATTTCTTTATTCTCTAGCGGCGGAAATTACAGATACGCAGTATTTT. Residues: CASSQFLYSLAAEITDTQYF.

The chain links TRBV7-9 to TRBJ1-3; 8 bases line up with TRBD1. The J segment lost 0 bases and the V segment lost 3 bases, leaving 4 bases of the junction unmatched. The germline CDR1 and CDR2 sequences are SEHNR and FQNEAQ (reference sequence). This CDR3 is built from 16 residues. The CDR3 loop reads CASSLGQVRSGNTIYF. Written as DNA, the CDR3 is TGTGCCAGCAGCTTGGGACAGGTTCGCTCTGGAAACACCATATATTTT.

The chain uses TRBV7-2 and TRBJ2-2; 8 nucleotides line up with TRBD2. The germline gives CDR1 SGHTA, CDR2 FQGNSA. The CDR3 is made up of 16 amino acids. J was trimmed by 8 bases and V by 5 bases; bases with no gene match: 13. The DNA for the CDR3 is TGTGCCAGCAGCCCAACCCCCAGCGGACTAGCTGGGGAGCTGTTTTTT. The encoded protein is CASSPTPSGLAGELFF.

In nucleotides, the CDR3 is TGCGCCAGCAGCCCCCGGCAGGGTGGGGGCACTGAAGCTTTCTTT. Translated, it gives CASSPRQGGGTEAFF. This chain uses TRBV5-1 with TRBJ1-1; TRBD1 might be the D (5 bases). The V and J ends lost 4 bases and 4 bases respectively, with 17 bases between them. The CDR3 spans 15 residues. Germline V CDR1 and CDR2: SGHRS, YFSETQ.

The chain combines TRBV6-1 with TRBJ1-5; TRBD1 might be the D (6 bases). Trimming shortened V by 2 bases and J by 5 bases, and 13 bases separated the two germline ends. Germline CDR1 is MNHNS and CDR2 is SASEGT. The CDR3 is 15 residues long. In DNA, the CDR3 is TGTGCCAGCAGTGAACCCGGACAGATCCATCAGCCCCAGCATTTT. This sequence encodes CASSEPGQIHQPQHF.

This chain joins TRBV28 and TRBJ1-3; D not resolved. The CDR3 consists of 16 residues. Trimming stripped 1 base from V and 0 bases from J, with 10 bases between. The V gene's germline CDR1 is MDHEN and CDR2 SYDVKM. CDR3 sequence (DNA): TGTGCCAGCAGTTTATTGCACCCAGCCTCTGGAAACACCATATATTTT. As protein: CASSLLHPASGNTIYF.

The chain links TRBV10-3 to TRBJ1-5; maybe TRBD1 (5 bases). The CDR3 contains 15 residues. V was shortened by 3 bases and J by 2 bases, with 11 bases between the two germline ends. Looked up from germline, CDR1 is ENHRY and CDR2 is SYGVKD. CDR3 protein: CAISEQAGGNQPQHF. The CDR3 DNA follows: TGTGCCATCAGTGAACAGGCAGGTGGCAATCAGCCCCAGCATTTT.

The chain recombines TRBV7-9 with TRBJ1-2, with 9 positions matching TRBD1. Germline CDR1 and CDR2: SEHNR and FQNEAQ (reference sequence). V shed 5 bases and J 14 bases; nucleotides not matched to a gene: 12. The CDR3 is 13 amino acids. CDR3 region: CASSIRDRAVETF. CDR3 nucleotides: TGTGCCAGCAGCATACGGGACAGGGCAGTGGAAACCTTC.

This clone was observed many times. This sequence joins TRBV6-5 and TRBJ1-1, with TRBD1 as a possible D gene (5 bases). The V end lost 5 bases, the J end lost 4 bases, and 14 bases lay between the germline ends. The CDR3 spans 14 residues. CDR1 is MNHEY and CDR2 is SVGAGI in the germline V gene. The CDR3 protein is CASSTAQGSTEAFF. CDR3 bases: TGTGCCAGCAGTACTGCGCAGGGCTCCACTGAAGCTTTCTTT.

The gene calls are TRBV5-1 and TRBJ1-2; D is ambiguous. The CDR3 consists of 13 residues. The V end was cut by 2 bases, the J end by 3 bases, with 8 bases between. CDR1 and CDR2 from the germline V gene are SGHRS and YFSETQ. The CDR3 protein is CASSLAGDYGYTF. The CDR3 DNA follows: TGCGCCAGCAGCTTAGCGGGTGACTATGGCTACACCTTC.

This chain joins TRBV29-1 and TRBJ2-7, with 13 bases aligning to TRBD2. Germline lookup yields CDR1 SQVTM and CDR2 ANQGSEA. Trimming removed 6 bases from V and 3 bases from J; junction bases left unmatched: 2. This CDR3 spans 13 amino acids. The CDR3 spells CSVGLAGLYEQYF. The CDR3 DNA reads as TGCAGCGTGGGACTAGCGGGGCTCTACGAGCAGTACTTC.

The gene calls are TRBV5-5 and TRBJ1-5; perhaps TRBD1 as D (6 bases). V was trimmed by 0 bases and J by 3 bases, leaving 10 bases between them. Germline CDR1 SGHKS, CDR2 YYEKEE (reference sequence). The CDR3 extends over 15 amino acids. The CDR3: CASSLAGGLNQPQHF. DNA for the CDR3: TGTGCCAGCAGCTTGGCCGGGGGGCTCAATCAGCCCCAGCATTTT.

The CDR3 here is CASSLGGGYNEQFF. In DNA form, the CDR3 reads TGTGCCAGCAGTTTGGGCGGGGGTTACAATGAGCAGTTCTTC. The J gene is TRBJ2-1, the V gene TRBV28, with 7 positions matching TRBD2. V was clipped by 3 bases and J by 4 bases; unmatched bases: 3. The CDR3 is 14 residues long. Germline V gene data show CDR1 as MDHEN and CDR2 as SYDVKM.

V and J are TRBV28 and TRBJ1-1, with TRBD1 matching 8 bases. Germline V gene lookup returns CDR1 MDHEN and CDR2 SYDVKM. This CDR3 has 14 residues. V gave up 5 bases and J gave up 5 bases; unmatched junction bases: 7. The chain's CDR3 is CASSQTGVGTEAFF. In nucleotides, the CDR3 is TGTGCCAGCAGTCAGACAGGGGTAGGGACTGAAGCTTTCTTT.

This chain uses TRBV15 with TRBJ2-2, with TRBD2 matching 7 bases. V was clipped by 1 base and J by 1 base; unmatched bases: 0. CDR1 and CDR2 (germline): LNHNV, YYDKDF (reference sequence). The CDR3 spans 15 residues. DNA of the CDR3: TGTGCCACCAGCAGAGCGGGAGGGAACACCGGGGAGCTGTTTTTT. It translates to CATSRAGGNTGELFF.

This chain uses TRBV24-1 with TRBJ1-2; 7 bases are a match to TRBD1. CDR1 and CDR2 (germline): KGHDR, SFDVKD. CDR3 length: 19 residues. The trim removed 1 base at V and 2 bases at J, leaving 15 bases unmatched. The CDR3 sequence is CATSDFRDRVIPSNYGYTF. DNA of the CDR3: TGTGCCACCAGTGATTTCCGTGACAGGGTGATTCCCTCCAACTATGGCTACACCTTC.

The CDR3 DNA sequence: TGTGCCAGCAGCTTAGATGTGAATTCACCCCTCCACTTT. Its protein product is CASSLDVNSPLHF. The V and J genes are TRBV11-1 and TRBJ1-6; D ambiguous. V was cut by 1 base and J by 7 bases, with 5 bases left in between. The CDR3 runs to 13 residues. The germline CDR1 and CDR2 sequences are SGHAT and FQDESV (reference sequence).

The V and J genes are TRBV28 and TRBJ1-2; D not resolved. The germline CDR1 and CDR2 sequences are MDHEN and SYDVKM. V lost 7 bases, J lost 0 bases, and 12 bases lay in between. The CDR3 loop spans 14 amino acids. The CDR3 nucleotides are TGTGCCAGCAACTCGGGAGGGTCTAACTATGGCTACACCTTC. Its translation: CASNSGGSNYGYTF.

This chain joins TRBV4-1 and TRBJ2-2; TRBD1 agrees at 9 bases. The trim removed 10 bases at V and 8 bases at J, leaving 14 bases unmatched. Germline V gene data show CDR1 as MGHRA and CDR2 as YSYEKL. There are 15 residues in the CDR3. Here the CDR3 DNA reads TGCGCCACCACACCGGGACAGGGTGCCTTAGGGGAGCTGTTTTTT. Its protein product is CATTPGQGALGELFF.

V and J are TRBV29-1 and TRBJ2-3; 16 positions match TRBD2. Germline assignment: CDR1 SQVTM and CDR2 ANQGSEA. V was pared by 7 bases and J by 1 base, with 11 bases of the junction left unmatched. This CDR3 has 18 amino acids. CDR3 sequence: CSAPGTSGGAYRTDTQYF. The DNA of the CDR3 is TGCAGCGCCCCCGGGACTAGCGGGGGGGCCTACCGCACAGATACGCAGTATTTT.

This chain links TRBV3-1 (or the pseudogene TRBV3-2) with TRBJ2-1; maybe TRBD2 (6 bases). This CDR3 spans 15 amino acids. Germline V gene data show CDR1 as LGHDT and CDR2 as YNNKEL (reference sequence). V was trimmed by 4 bases and J by 6 bases, leaving 16 bases between them. The CDR3 reads CASSLSPREVNEQFF. DNA for the CDR3: TGTGCCAGCAGCCTATCTCCTAGGGAGGTCAATGAGCAGTTCTTC.